A single sample is the source of the 21 T cell receptor beta chains below, sequenced in a study of CD8 T cells in ankylosing spondylitis. TCRdb independently ran MiXCR on the 5' RACE reads; one entry per CDR3 protein. This sample has 200,000 or so distinct CDR3 sequences, with about 20% found just once. The sample was blood, either unsorted or a sorted T cell fraction (not recorded which). The source is a male donor aged 5 to 29 with ankylosing spondylitis or in good health (not recorded which).

The genes are TRBV7-8 and TRBJ1-1, with D maybe TRBD1 (5 bases). Per germline, CDR1 SGHVS and CDR2 FQNEAQ. Trimming cost V 5 bases and J 2 bases, with 12 bases left between them. The CDR3 is 14 residues long. Written as DNA, the CDR3 is TGTGCCAGCAGCCTCGATGGACATAACACTGAAGCTTTCTTT. It encodes CASSLDGHNTEAFF.

This clonotype was counted at least ten times. V usage is TRBV27 and J usage is TRBJ2-3, with a tentative D call TRBD2 (5 bases). From germline, CDR1 is MNHEY and CDR2 SMNVEV (reference sequence). V was clipped by 2 bases and J by 7 bases, with 7 bases between them. The CDR3 has 12 amino acids. Here the CDR3 DNA reads TGTGCCAGCAGTTTAAGAGGGAATACGCAGTATTTT. It translates to CASSLRGNTQYF.

This clonotype was picked up many times. The chain employs TRBV2 and TRBJ2-1; D is unclear. Trimming left V 2 bases short and J 6 bases short, with 11 bases between. The CDR3 runs to 14 residues. CDR1 and CDR2 from the germline V gene are SNHLY and FYNNEI. The chain's CDR3 is CASSEWYSSNEQFF. The CDR3 nucleotides are TGTGCCAGCAGTGAATGGTATTCGAGCAATGAGCAGTTCTTC. Based on the CDR3 plus reference TRBV2 and TRBJ2-1, the full variable domain is EPEVTQTPSHQVTQMGQEVILRCVPISNHLYFYWYRQILGQKVEFLVSFYNNEISEKSEIFDDQFSVERPDGSNFTLKIRSTKLEDSAMYFCASSEWYSSNEQFFGPGTRLTVL.

Ten or more counts support this clonotype. This rearrangement joins TRBV4-2 to TRBJ2-1, with 11 bases aligning to TRBD2. After removal of 2 bases from V and 6 bases from J, the junction contained 9 bases not matched to a gene. CDR3 size: 17 residues. The germline V gene encodes CDR1 LGHNA and CDR2 YNFKEQ. The CDR3 DNA is TGTGCCAGCAGCCAATTACCGGGACTAGCGGACCCCAATGAGCAGTTCTTC. It translates to CASSQLPGLADPNEQFF.

The rearrangement links TRBV28 to TRBJ2-3; 9 bases are shared with TRBD1. CDR1 is MDHEN and CDR2 is SYDVKM in the germline V gene. Germline trimming cut 11 bases from V and 2 bases from J; bases unmatched to any gene: 8. The CDR3 totals 14 residues. In DNA, the CDR3 is TGTGCCTCCAGGGGACAGGGATACACAGATACGCAGTATTTT. Translating gives CASRGQGYTDTQYF. Supplemented by reference TRBV28 and TRBJ2-3, the full variable domain reads DVKVTQSSRYLVKRTGEKVFLECVQDMDHENMFWYRQDPGLGLRLIYFSYDVKMKEKGDIPEGYSVSREKKERFSLILESASTNQTSMYLCASRGQGYTDTQYFGPGTRLTVL.

This clonotype was picked up many times. The chain combines TRBV27 with TRBJ2-6; D not resolved. Germline-derived CDR1 and CDR2 are MNHEY and SMNVEV (reference sequence). V lost 3 bases to trimming and J lost 0 bases, with 9 bases between them. The CDR3 length is 16 residues. The CDR3 nucleotides read TGTGCCAGCAGTTTTGGCCTTCTCTCTGGGGCCAACGTCCTGACTTTC. It specifies CASSFGLLSGANVLTF.

This clonotype came up many times. This chain connects TRBV20-1 to TRBJ1-5; no clear D. V was shortened by 3 bases and J by 4 bases, with 13 bases between the two germline ends. The CDR3 has 14 residues. Per the germline V gene, CDR1 is DFQATT and CDR2 is SNEGSKA (reference sequence). CDR3 residues: CSASSPLLNQPQHF. CDR3 in DNA: TGCAGTGCTAGTAGTCCCCTACTTAATCAGCCCCAGCATTTT.

In this sample, this clonotype turned up many times. The chain is built from TRBV6-6 and TRBJ2-1; 8 nucleotides line up with TRBD2. The germline V gene encodes CDR1 MNHNY and CDR2 SVGAGI (reference sequence). Losses at the gene ends were 2 bases for V and 4 bases for J; bases not matched to a gene: 4. This CDR3 is 15 amino acids long. The CDR3 DNA reads as TGTGCCAGCAGTTACGAAAGCGGGAGATACAATGAGCAGTTCTTC. This gives the protein CASSYESGRYNEQFF.

This clonotype was detected ten times or more. The V gene is TRBV4-1, the J gene TRBJ2-7; no firm D call. Trimming left V 1 base short and J 0 bases short, with 7 bases between. The CDR3 consists of 14 residues. Germline CDR1 reads MGHRA; CDR2 reads YSYEKL. The CDR3: CASSQGSNSYEQYF. The CDR3 DNA is TGCGCCAGCAGCCAAGGGTCGAACTCCTACGAGCAGTACTTC.

This clonotype was seen repeatedly, ten times or more. The V and J genes are TRBV10-3 and TRBJ1-5; D gene uncertain. The CDR3 contains 13 residues. Germline V gene sequence: CDR1 ENHRY, CDR2 SYGVKD. Deletions cut 3 bases from V and 1 base from J, with 4 bases between. The CDR3 here is CAISDESNQPQHF. The CDR3 region has the DNA TGTGCCATCAGTGACGAGAGCAATCAGCCCCAGCATTTT.

This clonotype showed up many times. The rearrangement joins TRBV29-1 to TRBJ2-5; tentatively, D is TRBD2 (5 bases). In germline, CDR1 is SQVTM, CDR2 ANQGSEA. This CDR3 has 13 amino acids. V was shortened by 6 bases and J by 9 bases, with 20 bases between the two germline ends. CDR3 sequence reads: CSVDGVRLGAQYF. In DNA form, the CDR3 reads TGCAGCGTCGACGGGGTACGGCTCGGGGCCCAGTACTTC.

At least ten counts were recorded for this clonotype. The chain joins TRBV2 to TRBJ2-5; perhaps D is TRBD1 or TRBD2 (5 bases each). V was trimmed by 6 bases and J by 14 bases, leaving 16 bases between them. The CDR3 is 11 residues long. CDR1 SNHLY and CDR2 FYNNEI come from the germline V gene. CDR3 protein: CASSIGPGRYF. The CDR3 region has the DNA TGTGCCAGCAGCATCGGCCCGGGACGTTACTTC.

This clonotype has at least ten counts. The gene calls are TRBV5-1 and TRBJ1-2, with D possibly matching TRBD1 (5 bases). There are 14 residues in the CDR3. Trimming left V 5 bases short and J 4 bases short, with 15 bases between. Germline V lookup: CDR1 SGHRS, CDR2 YFSETQ. The CDR3 nucleotides are TGCGCCAGCAGAGGACAACCGGGCGGCTATGGCTACACCTTC. Its translation is CASRGQPGGYGYTF.

The table lists this clonotype with many counts. This rearrangement joins TRBV4-2 to TRBJ2-2, with TRBD2 matching over 7 bases. CDR3 size: 15 residues. CDR1 is LGHNA, CDR2 YNFKEQ, per germline. The V gene end was trimmed by 3 bases and the J gene end by 7 bases; junction bases not matched to a gene: 8. The CDR3 nucleotides are TGTGCCAGCAGCCAGGGCCTAGCGGTCGGCGGGGAGCTGTTTTTT. Translating it yields CASSQGLAVGGELFF.

At least ten counts were recorded for this clonotype. The chain joins TRBV20-1 to TRBJ2-6, with TRBD1 matching 7 bases. Trimming cost V 3 bases and J 4 bases; bases outside gene matches: 9. The length of the CDR3 is 16 residues. Germline CDR1 DFQATT, CDR2 SNEGSKA (reference sequence). The CDR3 DNA follows: TGCAGTGCTAGCGGCAGGGGGTTGGGGGGGGCCAACGTCCTGACTTTC. Amino acids: CSASGRGLGGANVLTF.

The table lists this clonotype with many counts. This rearrangement joins TRBV29-1 to TRBJ1-4; D may be TRBD1 (6 bases). This CDR3 is 14 amino acids long. The V end lost 6 bases, the J end lost 2 bases, and 13 bases lay between the germline ends. CDR1 is SQVTM and CDR2 is ANQGSEA in the germline V gene. CDR3 residues: CSVVTRGTNEKLFF. In DNA form, the CDR3 reads TGCAGCGTGGTAACCAGGGGCACTAATGAAAAACTGTTTTTT. Based on the CDR3 plus reference TRBV29-1 and TRBJ1-4, the full variable domain is SAVISQKPSRDICQRGTSLTIQCQVDSQVTMMFWYRQQPGQSLTLIATANQGSEATYESGFVIDKFPISRPNLTFSTLTVSNMSPEDSSIYLCSVVTRGTNEKLFFGSGTQLSVL.

The table lists this clonotype with many counts. V usage is TRBV14 and J usage is TRBJ1-5; unclear D gene. CDR3 length: 13 amino acids. The germline V gene has CDR1 SGHDN and CDR2 FVKESK. The V end lost 6 bases, the J end lost 3 bases, and 9 bases lay between the germline ends. CDR3 amino acids: CASSQSPNQPQHF. The CDR3 coding sequence is TGTGCCAGCAGTCAGAGCCCCAATCAGCCCCAGCATTTT.

Ten or more counts support this clonotype. V usage is TRBV7-8 and J usage is TRBJ2-1; D gene unclear. Between the trimmed V and J ends, which lost 2 bases and 0 bases, there was a span of 11 bases. This CDR3 is 16 amino acids long. Germline CDR1 reads SGHVS; CDR2 reads FQNEAQ. The CDR3 reads CASSLPPPSSYNEQFF. DNA for the CDR3: TGTGCCAGCAGCTTACCCCCGCCGAGCTCCTACAATGAGCAGTTCTTC.

This clonotype has ten or more counts. The chain links TRBV11-2 to TRBJ2-2; possibly TRBD2 for D (6 bases). Trimming removed 3 bases from V and 0 bases from J, with 11 bases in between. The CDR3 sequence is 16 residues long. Germline V gene data show CDR1 as SGHAT and CDR2 as FQNNGV. The CDR3 coding sequence is TGTGCCAGCAGCTTCATCCGGGGGTCGAACACCGGGGAGCTGTTTTTT. It translates to CASSFIRGSNTGELFF. The full variable domain, rest sourced from reference TRBV11-2 and TRBJ2-2, is EAGVAQSPRYKIIEKRQSVAFWCNPISGHATLYWYQQILGQGPKLLIQFQNNGVVDDSQLPKDRFSAERLKGVDSTLKIQPAKLEDSAVYLCASSFIRGSNTGELFFGEGSRLTVL.

This sequence joins TRBV18 and TRBJ2-1; TRBD2 matches at 7 bases. The CDR3 loop spans 16 amino acids. Trimming took 6 bases from V and 1 from J; bases not matched to a gene: 9. Germline V lookup: CDR1 KGHSH, CDR2 LQKENI. The CDR3 is CASSPLSGISYNEQFF. The CDR3 DNA is TGTGCCAGCTCCCCCCTGAGCGGGATTTCCTACAATGAGCAGTTCTTC. The full variable domain, rest sourced from reference TRBV18 and TRBJ2-1, is NAGVMQNPRHLVRRRGQEARLRCSPMKGHSHVYWYRQLPEEGLKFMVYLQKENIIDESGMPKERFSAEFPKEGPSILRIQQVVRGDSAAYFCASSPLSGISYNEQFFGPGTRLTVL.

This clonotype was counted at least ten times. The CDR3 spells CATTGALGNEQFF. DNA of the CDR3: TGTGCCACCACGGGGGCTTTGGGAAATGAGCAGTTCTTC. The chain combines TRBV24-1 with TRBJ2-1; D is tentatively TRBD1 or TRBD2 (6 bases each). Trimming left V 8 bases short and J 7 bases short, with 14 bases between. Germline V gives CDR1 KGHDR, CDR2 SFDVKD. The CDR3 totals 13 residues.